This T cell receptor (beta chain) was captured by sequencing in a study of control samples from healthy donors and cancer patients. The germline CDR1 and CDR2 sequences are MDHEN and SYDVKM. The ends were cut back, 2 bases at V and 2 bases at J, with 6 bases in the middle. CDR3 length: 13 residues. Sequencing was performed with immunoSEQ multiplex PCR; in TCRdb, only in-frame clones are kept and a portion is missing. Here the sample spans under 30,000 clones, around 80% being singletons. Sequenced input: PBMCs. V usage is TRBV28 and J usage is TRBJ1-1; D is unclear. This TCR came from a man between 60 and 75 years old with head and neck cancer. The CDR3 reads CASSLHSNTEAFF. The CDR3 nucleotides are TGTGCCAGCAGTTTACATAGCAACACTGAAGCTTTCTTT.